This T cell receptor beta chain was recorded in a study of early T cells in non-severe SARS-CoV-2 infection. TCRdb reprocessed the 5' RACE reads with MiXCR, giving one entry per CDR3 protein. The sample carries 85,000 to 90,000 distinct CDR3 sequences, approximately 15% recorded once. Germline CDR1 reads SGHRS; CDR2 reads YFSETQ. The V end lost 4 bases, the J end lost 1 base, and 22 bases lay between the germline ends. The CDR3 loop spans 18 amino acids. Source material: whole blood. The clonotype comes from an adult who was a healthcare worker with PCR-confirmed SARS-CoV-2 infection or an uninfected control (not recorded which). The rearrangement joins TRBV5-1 to TRBJ2-3, with D uncertain. The CDR3 bases are TGCGCCAGCAGCCCTAGTTCCGGAAGAGGAGTCGGCACAGATACGCAGTATTTT. This codes for CASSPSSGRGVGTDTQYF.